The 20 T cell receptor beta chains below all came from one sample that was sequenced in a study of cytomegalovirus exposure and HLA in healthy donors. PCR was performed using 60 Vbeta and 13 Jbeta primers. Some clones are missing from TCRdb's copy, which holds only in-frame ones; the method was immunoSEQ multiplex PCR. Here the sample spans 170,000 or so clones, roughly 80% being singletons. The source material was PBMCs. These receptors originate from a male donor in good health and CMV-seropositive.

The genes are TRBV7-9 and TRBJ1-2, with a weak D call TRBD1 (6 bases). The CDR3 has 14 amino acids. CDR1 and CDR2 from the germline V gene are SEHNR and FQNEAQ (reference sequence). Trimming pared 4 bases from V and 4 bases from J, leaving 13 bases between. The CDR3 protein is CASSSRGQIYGYTF. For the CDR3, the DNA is TGTGCCAGCAGCTCGAGAGGACAGATCTATGGCTACACCTTC.

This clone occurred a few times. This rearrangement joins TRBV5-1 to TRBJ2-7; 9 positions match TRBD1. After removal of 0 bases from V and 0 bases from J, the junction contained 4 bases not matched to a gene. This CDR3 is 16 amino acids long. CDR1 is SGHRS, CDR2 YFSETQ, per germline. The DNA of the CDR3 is TGCGCCAGCAGCTTGGGAATGGGACAGGGCTCCTACGAGCAGTACTTC. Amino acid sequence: CASSLGMGQGSYEQYF.

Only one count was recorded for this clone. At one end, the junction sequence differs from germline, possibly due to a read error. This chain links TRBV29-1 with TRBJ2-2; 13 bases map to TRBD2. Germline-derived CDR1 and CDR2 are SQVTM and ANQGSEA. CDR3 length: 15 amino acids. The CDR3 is CGVGTSGTGTGELFF. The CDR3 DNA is TGCGGCGTTGGGACTAGCGGGACTGGGACCGGGGAGCTGTTTTTT.

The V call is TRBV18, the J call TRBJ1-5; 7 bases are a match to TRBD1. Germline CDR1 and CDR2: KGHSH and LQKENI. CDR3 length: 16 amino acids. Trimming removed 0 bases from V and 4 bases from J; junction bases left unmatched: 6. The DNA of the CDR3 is TGTGCCAGCTCACCACCTAACAGGGGATTGAATCAGCCCCAGCATTTT. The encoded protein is CASSPPNRGLNQPQHF. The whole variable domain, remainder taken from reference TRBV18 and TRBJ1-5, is NAGVMQNPRHLVRRRGQEARLRCSPMKGHSHVYWYRQLPEEGLKFMVYLQKENIIDESGMPKERFSAEFPKEGPSILRIQQVVRGDSAAYFCASSPPNRGLNQPQHFGDGTRLSIL.

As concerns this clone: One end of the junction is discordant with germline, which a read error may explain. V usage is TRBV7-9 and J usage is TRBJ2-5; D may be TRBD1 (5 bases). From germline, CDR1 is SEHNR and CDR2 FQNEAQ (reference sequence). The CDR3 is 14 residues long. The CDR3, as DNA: TGTTCCAGCAGCGTCGACTGGGGCCGAGAGACCCAGTACTTC. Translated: CSSSVDWGRETQYF. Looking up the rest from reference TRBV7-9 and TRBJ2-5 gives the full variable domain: DTGVSQNPRHKITKRGQNVTFRCDPISEHNRLYWYRQTLGQGPEFLTYFQNEAQLEKSRLLSDRFSAERPKGSFSTLEIQRTEQGDSAMYLCSSSVDWGRETQYFGPGTRLLVL.

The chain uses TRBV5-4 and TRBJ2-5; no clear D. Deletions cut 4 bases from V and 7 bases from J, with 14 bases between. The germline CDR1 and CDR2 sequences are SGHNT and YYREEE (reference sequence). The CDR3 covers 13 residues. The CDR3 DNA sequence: TGTGCCAGCAGCCCGGCCAGAACGGGGACCCAGTACTTC. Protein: CASSPARTGTQYF. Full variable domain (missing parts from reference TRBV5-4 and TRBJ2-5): ETGVTQSPTHLIKTRGQQVTLRCSSQSGHNTVSWYQQALGQGPQFIFQYYREEENGRGNFPPRFSGLQFPNYSSELNVNALELDDSALYLCASSPARTGTQYFGPGTRLLVL.

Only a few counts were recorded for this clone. CDR3 loop: CASSLEEGQGSGYTF. In nucleotides, the CDR3 is TGCGCCAGCAGCTTGGAGGAAGGACAGGGGTCTGGCTACACCTTC. This chain uses TRBV5-1 with TRBJ1-2, with 9 nucleotides matching TRBD1. Germline CDR1 SGHRS, CDR2 YFSETQ. This CDR3 is 15 amino acids long. The V gene end was trimmed by 0 bases and the J gene end by 7 bases; junction bases not matched to a gene: 7.

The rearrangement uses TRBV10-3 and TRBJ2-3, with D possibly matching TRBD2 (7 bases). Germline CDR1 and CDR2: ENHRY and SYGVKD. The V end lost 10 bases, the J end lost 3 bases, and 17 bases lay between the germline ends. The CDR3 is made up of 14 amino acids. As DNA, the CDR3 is TGTGCCACTTGGGGGGGAGGGGGAACAGATACGCAGTATTTT. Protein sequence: CATWGGGGTDTQYF.

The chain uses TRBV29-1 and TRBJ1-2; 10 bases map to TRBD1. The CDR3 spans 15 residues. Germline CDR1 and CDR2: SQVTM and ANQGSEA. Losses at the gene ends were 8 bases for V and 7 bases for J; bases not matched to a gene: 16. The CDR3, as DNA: TGCAGCTCGACCGGGACAGGGGACCCCCGGGGTGGCTACACCTTC. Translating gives CSSTGTGDPRGGYTF.

CDR3 in amino acids: CASSLGRDTQYF. CDR3 nucleotides: TGTGCCAGCAGCTTGGGGAGGGATACGCAGTATTTT. The gene calls are TRBV11-3 and TRBJ2-3; weak D call: TRBD2 (6 bases). The CDR3 runs 12 residues. Germline lookup yields CDR1 SGHNT and CDR2 YENEEA. Trimming took off 3 bases at V and 6 bases at J, with 7 bases between the two ends.

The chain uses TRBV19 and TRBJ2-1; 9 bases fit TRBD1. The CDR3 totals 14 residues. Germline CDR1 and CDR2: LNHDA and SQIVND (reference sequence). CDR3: CATTTGGRYNEQFF. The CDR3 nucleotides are TGTGCAACCACGACAGGGGGGAGGTACAATGAGCAGTTCTTC.

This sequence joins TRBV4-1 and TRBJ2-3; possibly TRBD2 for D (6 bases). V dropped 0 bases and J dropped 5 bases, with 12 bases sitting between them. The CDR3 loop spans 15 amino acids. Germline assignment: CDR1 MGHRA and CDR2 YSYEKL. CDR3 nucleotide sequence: TGCGCCAGCAGCCAAGATTCGGGGACTTTAGATACGCAGTATTTT. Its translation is CASSQDSGTLDTQYF.

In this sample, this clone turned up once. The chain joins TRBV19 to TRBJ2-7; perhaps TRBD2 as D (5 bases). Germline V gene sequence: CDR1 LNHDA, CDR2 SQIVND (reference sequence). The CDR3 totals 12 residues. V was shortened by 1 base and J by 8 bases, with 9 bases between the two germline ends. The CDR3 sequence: CASSIVGGQQYF. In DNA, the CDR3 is TGTGCCAGTAGTATAGTCGGCGGGCAGCAGTACTTC.

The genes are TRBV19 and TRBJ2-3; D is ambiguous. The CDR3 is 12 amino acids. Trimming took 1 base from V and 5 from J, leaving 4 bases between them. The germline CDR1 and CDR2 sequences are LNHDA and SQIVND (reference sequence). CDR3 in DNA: TGTGCCAGTAGTATAGCTAGAGATACGCAGTATTTT. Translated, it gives CASSIARDTQYF.

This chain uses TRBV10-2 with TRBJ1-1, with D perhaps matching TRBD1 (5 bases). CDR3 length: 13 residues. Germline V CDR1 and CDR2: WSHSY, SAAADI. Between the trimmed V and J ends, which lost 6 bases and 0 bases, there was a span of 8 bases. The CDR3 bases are TGCGCCAGCAGGGGGGGGATGAACACTGAAGCTTTCTTT. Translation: CASRGGMNTEAFF.

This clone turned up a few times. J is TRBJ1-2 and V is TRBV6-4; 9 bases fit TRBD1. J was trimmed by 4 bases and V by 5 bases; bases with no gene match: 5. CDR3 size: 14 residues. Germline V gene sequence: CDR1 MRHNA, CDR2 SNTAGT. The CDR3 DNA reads TGTGCCAGCAGTCCCGGGACAGGGATCTATGGCTACACCTTC. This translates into CASSPGTGIYGYTF.

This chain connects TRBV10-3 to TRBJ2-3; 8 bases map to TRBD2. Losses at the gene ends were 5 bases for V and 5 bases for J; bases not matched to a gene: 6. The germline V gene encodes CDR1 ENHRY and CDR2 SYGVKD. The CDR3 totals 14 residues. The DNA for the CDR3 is TGTGCCATCAGTAACGGGAGGGCCGGAGATACGCAGTATTTT. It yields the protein CAISNGRAGDTQYF.

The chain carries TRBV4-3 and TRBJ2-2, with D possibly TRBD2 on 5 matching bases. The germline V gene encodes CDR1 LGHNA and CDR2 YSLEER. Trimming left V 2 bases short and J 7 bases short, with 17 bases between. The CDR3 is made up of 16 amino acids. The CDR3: CASSQSEGSLFGELFF. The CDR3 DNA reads TGCGCCAGCAGCCAATCAGAGGGTTCCCTTTTCGGGGAGCTGTTTTTT.

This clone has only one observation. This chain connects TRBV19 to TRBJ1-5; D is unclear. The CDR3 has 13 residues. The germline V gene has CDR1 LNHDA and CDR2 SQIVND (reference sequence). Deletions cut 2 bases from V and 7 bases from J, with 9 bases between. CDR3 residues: CASSIRGRQPQHF. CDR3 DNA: TGTGCCAGTAGTATAAGAGGTAGGCAGCCCCAGCATTTT.

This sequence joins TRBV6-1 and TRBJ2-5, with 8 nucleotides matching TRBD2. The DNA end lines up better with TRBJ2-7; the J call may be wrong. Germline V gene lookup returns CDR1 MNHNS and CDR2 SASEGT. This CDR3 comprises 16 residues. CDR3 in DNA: TGTGCCAGCAGTGCCTCTACTAGCGGCAATTACAACGAGCAGTACTTC. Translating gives CASSASTSGNYNEQYF.